The rows below give T cell receptor beta chains drawn from one sample of a study of STAT5B mutations in CD4+ large granular lymphocyte leukemia. The repertoire was sequenced with immunoSEQ multiplex PCR; TCRdb's copy has only in-frame clones and lacks some. The sample has fewer than 35,000 clones, less than 80% seen once. The specimen was CD4+ T cells from blood buffy coats. All receptors come from a human donor in good health. The CDR3 runs from the conserved cysteine through the conserved F or W. The D gene is left open where the match is weak. The size of a clone is reported for some rows only, either as once, few or many, or as a class for expanded clones.

abundance,v_gene,d_gene,len,j_gene,CDR3aa,CDR3nt
.,TRBV15,.,14,TRBJ2-7,CATSTGPSSYEQYF,TGTGCCACCTCTACAGGGCCCAGCTCCTACGAGCAGTACTTC
few,TRBV4-2,TRBD1,16,TRBJ2-7,CASSQAAGTGGYEQYF,TGTGCCAGCAGCCAAGCCGCCGGGACAGGGGGCTACGAGCAGTACTTC
.,TRBV25-1,.,17,TRBJ2-1,CASSDPQGGGPYNEQFF,TGTGCCAGCAGTGACCCTCAGGGGGGGGGACCATACAATGAGCAGTTCTTC
.,TRBV6-5,.,15,TRBJ1-3,CASSYSGHSGNTIYF,TGTGCCAGCAGTTACTCGGGACACTCTGGAAACACCATATATTTT
.,TRBV7-2,.,14,TRBJ2-3,CASSLSGRTDTQYF,TGTGCCAGCAGCCTCTCGGGCAGGACAGATACGCAGTATTTT
.,TRBV4-1,.,22,TRBJ2-7,CASSPIRGGGVSHRILSYEQYF,TGCGCCAGCAGCCCGATAAGGGGGGGCGGCGTTAGTCACCGCATCCTCTCCTACGAGCAGTACTTC
.,TRBV19,.,15,TRBJ1-5,CASSTEGGGNQPQHF,TGTGCCAGTAGTACCGAGGGGGGGGGCAATCAGCCCCAGCATTTT
.,TRBV5-4,.,15,TRBJ1-2,CASSWRGGRSDGYTF,TGTGCCAGCAGCTGGCGCGGGGGGCGATCCGATGGCTACACCTTC
.,TRBV28,.,14,TRBJ2-7,CASSQGGRVYEQYF,TGTGCCAGCAGTCAGGGGGGGAGGGTATACGAGCAGTACTTC
.,TRBV15,TRBD1,14,TRBJ2-5,CATSRTGRWETQYF,TGTGCCACCAGCAGGACAGGGCGGTGGGAGACCCAGTACTTC